The source of this T cell receptor beta chain is a study of cytomegalovirus exposure and HLA in healthy donors. Whole-study results and caveats: Analyses of presence/absence relied on an assumption of roughly uniform sequencing depth across donors. The authors confirmed in vitro that a few CMV-associated chains were specific for CMV antigens. TCR beta V- and J-gene trimming was later associated with a missense DCLRE1C variant. Most TCR sequences showed up rarely, but some public TCRs showed up in many donors.

To note about this clone: The antigen is not known.

Primers included in the PCR were 60 Vbeta and 13 Jbeta primers. Here immunoSEQ multiplex PCR was the method, and the copy in TCRdb shows in-frame clones only, minus some. The table shows 130,000 or so clones, with 82% occurring only once. Sequencing was carried out using PBMCs. The origin of this receptor is a man between 18 and 35 years old in good health and CMV-seropositive.

DNA of the CDR3: TGTGCCAGCAGCGTGGACAGGATGAACACTGAAGCTTTCTTT. As protein: CASSVDRMNTEAFF. This chain connects TRBV5-4 to TRBJ1-1, with TRBD1 matching over 7 bases. Per germline, CDR1 SGHNT and CDR2 YYREEE (reference sequence). Trimming took 4 bases from V and 0 from J; bases not matched to a gene: 3. The CDR3 loop spans 14 amino acids.